The 21 T cell receptor beta chains listed next were all sequenced from one sample in a study of human T cells and chemical hapten exposure. Described time point: patch test 1, 2 weeks after DPC sensitization. Treatment denoted: therapeutic diphenylcyclopropenone sensitization with weekly scalp DPC. TCRdb re-called the RACE reads through MiXCR, storing one row per CDR3 protein. The table includes around 120,000 distinct CDR3 sequences, 11% detected once. Sequenced here: whole blood, sampled in connection with sensitization to the hapten diphenylcyclopropenone (DPC). The origin of the receptors is a middle-aged woman with alopecia areata. Some clones in this sample may be carry-over from other donors' samples.

The sample holds many counts of this clonotype. The chain employs TRBV7-9 and TRBJ2-7; D is uncertain. V lost 2 bases and J lost 0, with 8 bases in between. There are 14 residues in the CDR3. Looked up from germline, CDR1 is SEHNR and CDR2 is FQNEAQ (reference sequence). For the CDR3, the DNA is TGTGCCAGCAGCTTAACTAACAGCTCCTACGAGCAGTACTTC. Its translation is CASSLTNSSYEQYF. The variable domain in full, completed from reference TRBV7-9 and TRBJ2-7, reads DTGVSQNPRHKITKRGQNVTFRCDPISEHNRLYWYRQTLGQGPEFLTYFQNEAQLEKSRLLSDRFSAERPKGSFSTLEIQRTEQGDSAMYLCASSLTNSSYEQYFGPGTRLTVT.

In this sample, this clonotype turned up a few times. CDR3 protein: CSAYTGGNQPQHF. The CDR3, as DNA: TGCAGTGCTTATACAGGGGGCAATCAGCCCCAGCATTTT. J is TRBJ1-5 and V is TRBV20-1; TRBD1 agrees at 7 bases. This CDR3 region has 13 residues. Germline loops: CDR1 DFQATT, CDR2 SNEGSKA (reference sequence). Germline trimming cut 5 bases from V and 2 bases from J; bases unmatched to any gene: 3.

The chain is built from TRBV20-1 and TRBJ2-3, with a weak D call TRBD2 (5 bases). CDR3 length: 15 residues. V was trimmed by 3 bases and J by 0 bases, leaving 13 bases between them. CDR1 is DFQATT and CDR2 is SNEGSKA in the germline V gene (reference sequence). The CDR3 protein is CSASAASSSTDTQYF. For the CDR3, the DNA is TGCAGTGCTAGTGCGGCTAGCAGTAGCACAGATACGCAGTATTTT.

The chain has TRBV9 and TRBJ1-6, with TRBD1 matching over 7 bases. This CDR3 contains 15 residues. Germline CDR1 reads SGDLS; CDR2 reads YYNGEE. V trimming: 4 bases; J trimming: 9 bases; junction bases outside the gene matches: 10. CDR3 nucleotide sequence: TGTGCCAGCAGCCCAGAGGCCAGGGGGGGTTCACCCCTCCACTTT. Protein sequence: CASSPEARGGSPLHF.

This clonotype has only one observation. V and J are TRBV20-1 and TRBJ1-1; the D gene is possibly TRBD1 (5 bases). This CDR3 has 12 residues. Germline lookup yields CDR1 DFQATT and CDR2 SNEGSKA (reference sequence). Trimming removed 3 bases from V and 3 bases from J, with 8 bases in between. This chain's CDR3 is CSASQGDTEAFF. The CDR3 region has the DNA TGCAGTGCTAGTCAGGGTGACACTGAAGCTTTCTTT.

The chain is built from TRBV12-2 and TRBJ1-1; TRBD1 is taken as the D call from the table, unchecked against the DNA. TRBV12-2 is tagged as a pseudogene. This CDR3 comprises 15 residues. CDR3 residues: CASRLGGTGFTEAFF. CDR3 in DNA: TGTGCAAGTCGCTTAGGGGGGACAGGGTTCACTGAAGCTTTCTTT.

The J gene is TRBJ1-1, the V gene TRBV7-9; D remains unclear. Germline V gene data show CDR1 as SEHNR and CDR2 as FQNEAQ (reference sequence). The CDR3 contains 14 residues. The V end lost 2 bases, the J end lost 3 bases, and 10 bases lay between the germline ends. The chain's CDR3 is CASSLFQPDTEAFF. The CDR3 DNA reads TGTGCCAGCAGCTTATTCCAGCCTGACACTGAAGCTTTCTTT.

This clonotype was seen ten or more times. The chain carries TRBV7-2 and TRBJ1-1; D ambiguous. Germline CDR1 SGHTA, CDR2 FQGNSA. Between the trimmed V and J ends, which lost 5 bases and 4 bases, there was a span of 14 bases. The CDR3 runs to 14 residues. CDR3: CASSPDPSVTEAFF. In DNA form, the CDR3 reads TGTGCCAGCAGCCCCGACCCCTCAGTCACTGAAGCTTTCTTT.

This clonotype was seen a few times. The gene calls are TRBV27 and TRBJ2-5; 7 bases agree with TRBD2. Germline V lookup: CDR1 MNHEY, CDR2 SMNVEV (reference sequence). The trim removed 1 base at V and 5 bases at J, leaving 7 bases unmatched. The CDR3 runs to 15 residues. CDR3 protein: CASSLWSGDEETQYF. The CDR3 region has the DNA TGTGCCAGCAGTTTATGGAGCGGGGACGAGGAGACCCAGTACTTC.

This clonotype was detected many times. The chain recombines TRBV24-1 with TRBJ2-1; 10 bases agree with TRBD1. The V gene end was trimmed by 2 bases and the J gene end by 6 bases; junction bases not matched to a gene: 3. The germline V gene has CDR1 KGHDR and CDR2 SFDVKD. The CDR3 loop spans 15 amino acids. The CDR3, as DNA: TGTGCCACCAGTGATTCCGGGACAGGGGTCAATGAGCAGTTCTTC. Amino acid sequence: CATSDSGTGVNEQFF.

In its sample, this clonotype was seen a few times. V usage is TRBV5-1 and J usage is TRBJ2-2, with TRBD1 as a possible D gene (6 bases). The CDR3 is 15 amino acids. Germline assignment: CDR1 SGHRS and CDR2 YFSETQ. Trimming took 0 bases from V and 5 from J, leaving 11 bases between them. The CDR3 DNA reads TGCGCCAGCAGCTTGGTGGCAGGGGTGACCGGGGAGCTGTTTTTT. Its translation: CASSLVAGVTGELFF.

There are many counts of this clonotype. At one boundary the junction diverges from the germline segment, which might be a read error. The chain has TRBV18 and TRBJ1-3; tentatively, D is TRBD1 (5 bases). Germline V CDR1 and CDR2: KGHSH, LQKENI. The CDR3 runs to 19 residues. CDR3 DNA: TGTGCCAGCTCACCGATCGGGGGTTCCACCCGACTCTCTGAAAACACCATATATTTT. Protein sequence: CASSPIGGSTRLSENTIYF. Full variable domain (outside the CDR3, taken from reference TRBV18 and TRBJ1-3): NAGVMQNPRHLVRRRGQEARLRCSPMKGHSHVYWYRQLPEEGLKFMVYLQKENIIDESGMPKERFSAEFPKEGPSILRIQQVVRGDSAAYFCASSPIGGSTRLSENTIYFGEGSWLTVV.

Written as DNA, the CDR3 is TGCAGTGCTGTGGGACAGGGGACGGAGACCCAGTACTTC. Encoded protein: CSAVGQGTETQYF. The genes are TRBV20-1 and TRBJ2-5; 10 bases map to TRBD1. Germline V lookup: CDR1 DFQATT, CDR2 SNEGSKA (reference sequence). V lost 5 bases and J lost 5; bases outside the gene matches: 5. This CDR3 spans 13 amino acids.

The chain carries TRBV29-1 and TRBJ2-2; D unclear. Trimming cost V 7 bases and J 2 bases, with 8 bases left between them. Germline loops: CDR1 SQVTM, CDR2 ANQGSEA. The CDR3 length is 12 residues. This CDR3 reads CSAGHNTGELFF. CDR3 nucleotide sequence: TGCAGCGCCGGCCACAACACCGGGGAGCTGTTTTTT.

J is TRBJ1-6 and V is TRBV20-1, with D possibly matching TRBD1 (5 bases). Germline V gives CDR1 DFQATT, CDR2 SNEGSKA (reference sequence). V was clipped by 6 bases and J by 10 bases, with 19 bases between them. CDR3 size: 14 residues. The CDR3 sequence is CSASDRSLGSPLHF. DNA for the CDR3: TGCAGTGCCTCTGACAGAAGTTTAGGATCACCCCTCCACTTT.

Worth noting for this clonotype: A much larger clone lies one base from this, so it may be a read error. This chain links TRBV6-2 or TRBV6-3 with TRBJ2-2; 12 bases are shared with TRBD2. This CDR3 is 18 amino acids long. The V gene end was trimmed by 0 bases and the J gene end by 9 bases; junction bases not matched to a gene: 11. From germline, CDR1 is MNHEY and CDR2 SVGEGT. This chain's CDR3 is CASSYSKALAGGAWELFF. CDR3 coding DNA: TGTGCCAGCAGTTACTCGAAAGCACTAGCGGGAGGAGCCTGGGAGCTGTTTTTT.

The sample holds many counts of this clonotype. The chain links TRBV12-3 or TRBV12-4 to TRBJ2-5, with 8 bases matching TRBD1. This CDR3 spans 14 amino acids. V lost 6 bases, J lost 2 bases, and 5 bases stayed unmatched. The CDR3 region has the DNA TGTGCCAGCAGCCGGACAGGGTTTCAAGAGACCCAGTACTTC. Its protein product is CASSRTGFQETQYF.

This clonotype was picked up many times. The rearrangement uses TRBV7-9 and TRBJ1-1, with a possible D match to TRBD1 (6 bases). Trimming took off 2 bases at V and 4 bases at J, with 14 bases between the two ends. There are 15 residues in the CDR3. Per germline, CDR1 SEHNR and CDR2 FQNEAQ (reference sequence). DNA for the CDR3: TGTGCCAGCAGCTTATCACAGGGAGTGGGCACTGAAGCTTTCTTT. This codes for CASSLSQGVGTEAFF.

The CDR3 coding sequence is TGTGCCAGCAGCTTTCGGGGGTCGAAGGCCGGGGAGCTGTTTTTT. Amino acid sequence: CASSFRGSKAGELFF. This rearrangement joins TRBV7-2 to TRBJ2-2; tentatively, D is TRBD2 (6 bases). The CDR3 sequence is 15 residues long. In germline, CDR1 is SGHTA, CDR2 FQGNSA. Trimming pared 3 bases from V and 6 bases from J, leaving 14 bases between.

A few counts support this clonotype. The J gene is TRBJ2-3, the V gene TRBV28; TRBD2 might be the D (5 bases). Trimming stripped 8 bases from V and 6 bases from J, with 15 bases between. The CDR3 covers 13 residues. From germline, CDR1 is MDHEN and CDR2 SYDVKM. This CDR3 is CASGGGLADTQYF. CDR3 nucleotides: TGTGCCAGCGGTGGAGGATTGGCGGATACGCAGTATTTT.

The table lists this clonotype with many counts. The chain links TRBV20-1 to TRBJ2-1; 10 bases map to TRBD2. CDR3 length: 15 residues. V dropped 2 bases and J dropped 6; count of bases not matched to a gene: 7. Germline CDR1 reads DFQATT; CDR2 reads SNEGSKA (reference sequence). Here the CDR3 reads CSARLIAGGFNEQFF. The DNA of the CDR3 is TGCAGTGCTAGACTAATAGCGGGAGGTTTCAATGAGCAGTTCTTC.